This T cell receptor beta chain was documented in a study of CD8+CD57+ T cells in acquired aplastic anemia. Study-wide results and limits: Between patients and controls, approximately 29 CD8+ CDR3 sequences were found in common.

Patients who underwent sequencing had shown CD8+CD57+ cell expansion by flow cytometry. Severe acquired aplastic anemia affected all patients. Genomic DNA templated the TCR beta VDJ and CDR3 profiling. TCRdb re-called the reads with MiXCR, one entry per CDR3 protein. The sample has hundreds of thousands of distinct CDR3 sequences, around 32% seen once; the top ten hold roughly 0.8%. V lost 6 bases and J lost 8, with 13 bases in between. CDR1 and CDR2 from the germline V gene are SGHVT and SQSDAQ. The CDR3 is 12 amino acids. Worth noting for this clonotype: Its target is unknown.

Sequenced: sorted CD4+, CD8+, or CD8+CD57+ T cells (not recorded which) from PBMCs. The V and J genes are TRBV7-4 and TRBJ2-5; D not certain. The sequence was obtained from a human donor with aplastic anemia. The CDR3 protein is CASSGYTETQYF. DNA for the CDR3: TGTGCCAGCAGTGGGTACACTGAAACCCAGTACTTC.